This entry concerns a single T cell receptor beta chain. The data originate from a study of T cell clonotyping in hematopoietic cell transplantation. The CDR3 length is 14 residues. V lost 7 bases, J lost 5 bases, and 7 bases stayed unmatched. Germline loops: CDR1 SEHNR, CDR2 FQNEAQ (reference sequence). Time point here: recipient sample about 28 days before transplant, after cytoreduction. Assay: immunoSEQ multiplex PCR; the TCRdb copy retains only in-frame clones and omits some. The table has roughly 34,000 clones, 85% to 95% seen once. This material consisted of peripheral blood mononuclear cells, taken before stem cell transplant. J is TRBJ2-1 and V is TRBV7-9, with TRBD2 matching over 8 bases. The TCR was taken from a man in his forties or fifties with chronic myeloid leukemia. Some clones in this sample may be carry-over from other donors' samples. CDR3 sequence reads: CASNPGLAHNEQFF. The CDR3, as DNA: TGTGCCAGCAATCCCGGACTAGCCCACAATGAGCAGTTCTTC.